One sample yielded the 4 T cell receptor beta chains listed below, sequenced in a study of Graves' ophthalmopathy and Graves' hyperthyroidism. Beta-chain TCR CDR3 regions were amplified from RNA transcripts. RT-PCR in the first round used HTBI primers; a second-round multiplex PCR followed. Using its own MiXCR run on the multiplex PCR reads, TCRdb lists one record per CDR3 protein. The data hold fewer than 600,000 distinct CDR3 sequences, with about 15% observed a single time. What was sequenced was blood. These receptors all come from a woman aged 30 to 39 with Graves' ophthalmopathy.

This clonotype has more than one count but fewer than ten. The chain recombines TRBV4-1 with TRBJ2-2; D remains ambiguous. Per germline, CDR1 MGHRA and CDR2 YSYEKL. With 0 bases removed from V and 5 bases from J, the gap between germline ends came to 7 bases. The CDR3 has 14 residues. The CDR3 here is CASSQDMGTGELFF. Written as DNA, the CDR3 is TGCGCCAGCAGCCAAGATATGGGGACCGGGGAGCTGTTTTTT.

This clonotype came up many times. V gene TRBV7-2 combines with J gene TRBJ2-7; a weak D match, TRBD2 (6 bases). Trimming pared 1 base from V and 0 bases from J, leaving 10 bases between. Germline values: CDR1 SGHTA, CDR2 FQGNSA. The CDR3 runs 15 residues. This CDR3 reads CASSLEGGASYEQYF. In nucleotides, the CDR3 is TGTGCCAGCAGCTTAGAAGGCGGGGCCTCCTACGAGCAGTACTTC.

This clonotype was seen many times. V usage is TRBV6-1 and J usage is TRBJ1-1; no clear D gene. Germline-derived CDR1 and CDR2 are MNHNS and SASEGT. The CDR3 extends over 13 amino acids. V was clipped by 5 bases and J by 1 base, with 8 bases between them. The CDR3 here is CASSTYRNTEAFF. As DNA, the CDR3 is TGTGCCAGCAGTACCTACAGGAACACTGAAGCTTTCTTT.

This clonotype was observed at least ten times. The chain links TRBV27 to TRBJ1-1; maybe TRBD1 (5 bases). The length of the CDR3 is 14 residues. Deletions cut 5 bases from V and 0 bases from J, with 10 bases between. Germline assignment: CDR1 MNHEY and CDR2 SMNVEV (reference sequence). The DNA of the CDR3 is TGTGCCAGCAGTACCAGGGCGCTGAACACTGAAGCTTTCTTT. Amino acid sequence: CASSTRALNTEAFF.